These T cell receptor beta chains were read from a single sample in a study of T cell repertoires in cytomegalovirus infection. TCRdb used MiXCR to reprocess the reads, holding one entry per CDR3 protein. This sample yields 350,000 to 450,000 distinct CDR3 sequences, of which 15% to 20% are seen a single time; 8.7% belongs to the top ten. What was sequenced was PBMCs. These receptors were taken from a human donor in good health (CMV status not recorded). Some clones in this sample may be carry-over from other donors' samples. Each CDR3 is given with its conserved first and last residue. Fields, in order: V gene, clone size, J gene, CDR3 protein. Clone size is not always given. Where it is, it says once, few, many or a class for expanded clones.

v_call: TRBV12-3/TRBV12-4; clone_size: .; j_call: TRBJ2-7; cdr3_aa: CASSPTPSYEQYF
v_call: TRBV6-1; clone_size: .; j_call: TRBJ1-5; cdr3_aa: CASSPRVNQPQHF
v_call: TRBV7-9; clone_size: many; j_call: TRBJ1-6; cdr3_aa: CASSQRDRVGNSPLHF
v_call: TRBV11-2; clone_size: many; j_call: TRBJ1-5; cdr3_aa: CASSFGQGNQPQHF
v_call: TRBV7-6; clone_size: many; j_call: TRBJ2-7; cdr3_aa: CASSPKRGGVFGCEQYF
v_call: TRBV20-1; clone_size: few; j_call: TRBJ1-1; cdr3_aa: CSASPGGSVVPGAFF
v_call: TRBV6-6; clone_size: once; j_call: TRBJ2-5; cdr3_aa: CASSYSSPGGETQYF
v_call: TRBV11-2; clone_size: .; j_call: TRBJ1-4; cdr3_aa: CASSLVLNEKLFF
v_call: TRBV6-1; clone_size: .; j_call: TRBJ2-7; cdr3_aa: CASSAFGGPYEQYF
v_call: TRBV9; clone_size: few; j_call: TRBJ1-4; cdr3_aa: CASSVVDGGKLFF
v_call: TRBV10-3; clone_size: many; j_call: TRBJ1-1; cdr3_aa: CAISDGQGERAFF
v_call: TRBV6-4; clone_size: .; j_call: TRBJ2-1; cdr3_aa: CAKFWVGLLEQFF
v_call: TRBV7-2; clone_size: many; j_call: TRBJ2-3; cdr3_aa: CASSLVRLAALDTQYF
v_call: TRBV11-2; clone_size: few; j_call: TRBJ2-3; cdr3_aa: CASSEGTSLADTQYF
v_call: TRBV10-3; clone_size: .; j_call: TRBJ2-7; cdr3_aa: CAISPQYLDEQYF
v_call: TRBV7-9; clone_size: .; j_call: TRBJ2-5; cdr3_aa: CASIRPGQGIGTQYF
v_call: TRBV7-2; clone_size: many; j_call: TRBJ1-2; cdr3_aa: CASSLTGTPLGYTF
v_call: TRBV3-1; clone_size: .; j_call: TRBJ2-7; cdr3_aa: CASSQMAMRAHEQYF
v_call: TRBV20-1; clone_size: .; j_call: TRBJ2-4; cdr3_aa: CSANNRVDSYKNIQYF
v_call: TRBV7-9; clone_size: .; j_call: TRBJ2-5; cdr3_aa: CASSDRDPAVVTQYF
v_call: TRBV10-2; clone_size: .; j_call: TRBJ1-1; cdr3_aa: CASKVVGRSGTEAFF
v_call: TRBV7-9; clone_size: few; j_call: TRBJ1-6; cdr3_aa: CASSPQSDNSPLHF
v_call: TRBV7-2; clone_size: many; j_call: TRBJ2-5; cdr3_aa: CASSFNLMGETQYF
v_call: TRBV7-2; clone_size: .; j_call: TRBJ2-7; cdr3_aa: CASSPLLAGDGEQYF
v_call: TRBV7-2; clone_size: many; j_call: TRBJ2-5; cdr3_aa: CASSLSHSGGETQYF
v_call: TRBV4-3; clone_size: .; j_call: TRBJ2-2; cdr3_aa: CASSLVRGHGTGELFF
v_call: TRBV27; clone_size: .; j_call: TRBJ2-7; cdr3_aa: CASSLNGELHYEQYF
v_call: TRBV7-8; clone_size: many; j_call: TRBJ2-5; cdr3_aa: CASSLEGSQYF
v_call: TRBV20-1; clone_size: .; j_call: TRBJ1-1; cdr3_aa: CSANGPRPRKVNTEAFF
v_call: TRBV7-2; clone_size: many; j_call: TRBJ2-3; cdr3_aa: CASSRQVRPDTQYF
v_call: TRBV7-2; clone_size: many; j_call: TRBJ2-1; cdr3_aa: CASSLRAFNEQFF
v_call: TRBV11-2; clone_size: few; j_call: TRBJ2-1; cdr3_aa: CASSLGVTGYNEQFF
v_call: TRBV24-1; clone_size: .; j_call: TRBJ2-5; cdr3_aa: CAAQTGQETQYF
v_call: TRBV7-2; clone_size: .; j_call: TRBJ2-1; cdr3_aa: CASSFQPSGRGEQFF
v_call: TRBV28; clone_size: many; j_call: TRBJ2-5; cdr3_aa: CASRGLAGRGTQYF
v_call: TRBV27; clone_size: few; j_call: TRBJ2-3; cdr3_aa: CASSPGQYSTDTQYF
v_call: TRBV6-6; clone_size: .; j_call: TRBJ2-1; cdr3_aa: CASSYRGEGQPYNEQFF
v_call: TRBV23-1; clone_size: .; j_call: TRBJ2-7; cdr3_aa: CASSHAGGGATYERYF
v_call: TRBV5-1; clone_size: once; j_call: TRBJ2-3; cdr3_aa: CASSLITSEPSTDTQYF
v_call: TRBV4-3; clone_size: .; j_call: TRBJ2-7; cdr3_aa: CASSPGAGVTEQYF
v_call: TRBV29-1; clone_size: .; j_call: TRBJ2-5; cdr3_aa: CSAMTGQETQYF
v_call: TRBV7-8; clone_size: few; j_call: TRBJ1-1; cdr3_aa: CASSSDRGVAEAFF
v_call: TRBV24-1; clone_size: many; j_call: TRBJ2-2; cdr3_aa: CATSDSPGTSGANTGELFF
v_call: TRBV6-2/TRBV6-3; clone_size: many; j_call: TRBJ2-1; cdr3_aa: CASTDSYNEQFF
v_call: TRBV7-2; clone_size: many; j_call: TRBJ2-3; cdr3_aa: CASSLPTDTQYF
v_call: TRBV12-3/TRBV12-4; clone_size: few; j_call: TRBJ2-1; cdr3_aa: CASSFLEAYNEQFF
v_call: TRBV7-1; clone_size: .; j_call: TRBJ2-5; cdr3_aa: CASSSGTAGETQYF
v_call: TRBV2; clone_size: few; j_call: TRBJ2-7; cdr3_aa: CASSIPRGSYEQYF
v_call: TRBV23-1; clone_size: few; j_call: TRBJ2-7; cdr3_aa: CASSQASGSPSYEQYF
v_call: TRBV6-2/TRBV6-3; clone_size: few; j_call: TRBJ2-1; cdr3_aa: CASSKLAGARNEQFF
v_call: TRBV12-5; clone_size: .; j_call: TRBJ1-1; cdr3_aa: CASAPLPGTEAFF